This TCR beta chain derives from a study of vaccination and CD4 T cells after COVID-19. Cultured CD4+ T-cell DNA underwent Oncomine TCR Beta short-read sequencing. Each CDR3 protein gets one entry after TCRdb re-called the PCR reads with MiXCR. The sample includes tens of thousands of distinct CDR3 sequences, roughly 44% of them seen just once. For this clonotype: Its target is unknown.

Treatment noted: approximately nine-day PBMC culture with coronavirus spike peptide pools or control peptides (ViraFEST assay). The ends were cut back, 2 bases at V and 6 bases at J, with 5 bases in the middle. CDR1 DFQATT and CDR2 SNEGSKA come from the germline V gene (reference sequence). This CDR3 comprises 11 residues. The material was CD4+ T cells from blood, cultured in vitro, obtained before SARS-CoV-2 vaccination. This rearrangement joins TRBV20-1 to TRBJ1-5; D is ambiguous. This TCR derives from a human donor who received a COVID-19 vaccine. The CDR3 DNA follows: TGCAGTGCTAGACGCGTTCAGCCCCAGCATTTT. Encoded protein: CSARRVQPQHF.